The 17 T cell receptor beta chains below all came from one sample that was sequenced in a study of read filtering for tumor transcriptome and immune sequencing. The library was built from roughly 400 ng RNA with molecular barcoded adaptors for alpha/delta and beta/gamma chains. One entry per CDR3 protein results from TCRdb running MiXCR on the reads. The repertoire has more than 70,000 distinct CDR3 sequences, 20% to 25% of them found once; the top ten carry roughly an eighth. The material sequenced was a population of CD138-negative cells sorted from bone marrow. The receptor source for this set is a donor aged 40 or older with multiple myeloma.

Regarding this clonotype: Since a much larger clone is just one base distant, this may be a read error. This rearrangement joins TRBV24-1 to TRBJ2-1; D may be TRBD2 (6 bases). Looked up from germline, CDR1 is KGHDR and CDR2 is SFDVKD. The CDR3 is 14 residues long. This CDR3 is CATSPGGTYNGQFF. CDR3 nucleotides: TGTGCCACCAGTCCGGGCGGGACCTACAATGGGCAGTTCTTC.

This clonotype occurred many times. The genes are TRBV29-1 and TRBJ1-1, with D maybe TRBD1 (5 bases). The V gene lost 3 bases and the J gene lost 1 base, with 6 bases spanning the gap. This CDR3 region has 12 residues. Germline CDR1 SQVTM, CDR2 ANQGSEA. The CDR3, as DNA: TGCAGCGTTGAGGGGCAGAACACTGAAGCTTTCTTT. It codes for CSVEGQNTEAFF.

As to this clonotype: A single base separates this from a much larger clone, so it may be a read error. This sequence joins TRBV5-1 and TRBJ2-7; perhaps TRBD1 as D (6 bases). The CDR3 has 15 amino acids. Germline CDR1 reads SGHRS; CDR2 reads YFSETQ. V gave up 4 bases and J gave up 6 bases, with 20 bases separating them. CDR3 in DNA: TGCGCCAGCAGCCTCTACCGGGACAAGACCAGCGAGCAGTACTTC. It specifies CASSLYRDKTSEQYF.

This clonotype was detected a few times. This chain's CDR3 is CASSFTRASRVARSTEAFF. Written as DNA, the CDR3 is TGTGCCAGCAGTTTCACCCGGGCCTCGAGGGTTGCCAGGAGCACTGAAGCTTTCTTT. The chain couples TRBV28 to TRBJ1-1; D ambiguous. V was pared by 3 bases and J by 4 bases, with 27 bases between. The CDR3 totals 19 residues. CDR1 and CDR2 (germline): MDHEN, SYDVKM.

Many counts were recorded for this clonotype. The chain combines TRBV29-1 with TRBJ1-5, with TRBD1 matching 9 bases. Per the germline V gene, CDR1 is SQVTM and CDR2 is ANQGSEA. Trimming cost V 4 bases and J 7 bases; bases outside gene matches: 5. This CDR3 is built from 13 residues. The CDR3 sequence: CSVVGQGNQPQHF. CDR3 nucleotide sequence: TGCAGCGTTGTGGGACAGGGAAACCAGCCCCAGCATTTT.

The genes are TRBV6-5 and TRBJ2-7; D is unclear. Trimming left V 0 bases short and J 4 bases short, with 16 bases between. Germline loops: CDR1 MNHEY, CDR2 SVGAGI. The CDR3 loop spans 16 amino acids. The CDR3 coding sequence is TGTGCCAGCAGTTACTCGACTGGGCAGGTTTTTTACGAGCAGTACTTC. This codes for CASSYSTGQVFYEQYF.

The J gene is TRBJ1-5, the V gene TRBV19; no firm D call. Per the germline V gene, CDR1 is LNHDA and CDR2 is SQIVND (reference sequence). This CDR3 is built from 14 residues. Between the trimmed V and J ends, which lost 0 bases and 2 bases, there was a span of 5 bases. This chain's CDR3 is CASSIEDGNQPQHF. CDR3 nucleotides: TGTGCCAGTAGTATAGAGGATGGCAATCAGCCCCAGCATTTT.

A remark on this clonotype: This may arise from a read error, as a much more abundant clone is one base away. The DNA of the CDR3 is TGCGCCAGCAGCCGCGACAGTAACACCGAGGAGCTGTTTTTT. Residues: CASSRDSNTEELFF. V gene TRBV5-1 combines with J gene TRBJ2-2; D is perhaps TRBD1 (5 bases). From germline, CDR1 is SGHRS and CDR2 YFSETQ. This CDR3 has 14 amino acids.

Details on this clonotype: This CDR3 is missing its conserved last phenylalanine or tryptophan, likely due to a read error. CDR3 residues: CASTGETGGLFL. The CDR3 nucleotides read TGTGCCAGCACCGGGGAAACCGGGGGGCTGTTTCTT. The rearrangement links TRBV28 to TRBJ2-2; TRBD2 might be the D (6 bases). CDR1 and CDR2 (germline): MDHEN, SYDVKM. This CDR3 has 12 amino acids.

The chain joins TRBV6-6 to TRBJ1-3; D might be TRBD1 (6 bases). There are 17 residues in the CDR3. Germline loops: CDR1 MNHNY, CDR2 SVGAGI (reference sequence). Trimming removed 2 bases from V and 0 bases from J, with 14 bases in between. This chain's CDR3 is CASSYVGALTSGNTIYF. The CDR3 nucleotides are TGTGCCAGCAGTTACGTGGGGGCCCTCACCTCTGGAAACACCATATATTTT.

Concerning this clonotype itself: A far larger clone is off by one base, so a read error is likely. V usage is TRBV2 and J usage is TRBJ2-1; 8 nucleotides line up with TRBD1. CDR3 length: 12 amino acids. J lost 10 bases, V lost 6 bases, and 5 bases had no gene match. Germline values: CDR1 SNHLY, CDR2 FYNNEI. The CDR3 loop reads CASSSTGVEQFF. The CDR3 nucleotides are TGTGCCAGCAGCTCGACAGGGGTCGAGCAGTTCTTC. Full variable domain (remainder filled in from reference TRBV2 and TRBJ2-1): EPEVTQTPSHQVTQMGQEVILRCVPISNHLYFYWYRQILGQKVEFLVSFYNNEISEKSEIFDDQFSVERPDGSNFTLKIRSTKLEDSAMYFCASSSTGVEQFFGPGTRLTVL.

The J gene is TRBJ2-1, the V gene TRBV28; D remains ambiguous. V was trimmed by 8 bases and J by 9 bases, leaving 23 bases between them. Germline V gene lookup returns CDR1 MDHEN and CDR2 SYDVKM. The CDR3 totals 15 residues. Here the CDR3 reads CASGRSGRPSSEQFF. Here the CDR3 DNA reads TGTGCCAGCGGTCGCAGTGGACGGCCATCGAGTGAGCAGTTCTTC.

The V and J genes are TRBV5-1 and TRBJ2-7, with TRBD1 identical over 7 bases. Trimming removed 7 bases from V and 2 bases from J; junction bases left unmatched: 9. The length of the CDR3 is 14 residues. The germline V gene has CDR1 SGHRS and CDR2 YFSETQ. The CDR3 loop reads CASPPWQGAYEQYF. The DNA for the CDR3 is TGCGCCAGCCCCCCCTGGCAGGGGGCCTACGAGCAGTACTTC.

This clonotype was seen repeatedly, ten times or more. The chain has TRBV7-9 and TRBJ1-5, with D possibly matching TRBD1 (6 bases). With 1 base removed from V and 4 bases from J, the gap between germline ends came to 11 bases. The CDR3 is made up of 15 amino acids. Per germline, CDR1 SEHNR and CDR2 FQNEAQ (reference sequence). The CDR3 protein is CASSLEGQGNQPQHF. CDR3 nucleotides: TGTGCCAGCAGCTTAGAAGGCCAGGGGAATCAGCCCCAGCATTTT.

Ten or more counts support this clonotype. The rearrangement uses TRBV9 and TRBJ2-3, with D unresolved. Germline loops: CDR1 SGDLS, CDR2 YYNGEE. Trimming took 4 bases from V and 2 from J, leaving 14 bases between them. The CDR3 runs to 15 residues. CDR3 in DNA: TGTGCCAGCAGCCCTCACTTAGCCACCACAGATACGCAGTATTTT. Amino acid sequence: CASSPHLATTDTQYF.

This clonotype was found a few times. The CDR3 DNA sequence: TGTGCCAGCAGCTTAGTGTCTGGAGCTTTCTTT. As protein: CASSLVSGAFF. This chain joins TRBV7-9 and TRBJ1-1; no clear D. The germline V gene has CDR1 SEHNR and CDR2 FQNEAQ (reference sequence). The V end was cut by 1 base, the J end by 10 bases, with 7 bases between. This CDR3 is built from 11 residues.

This clonotype came up a few times. The chain uses TRBV9 and TRBJ2-7; 9 nucleotides align to TRBD2. CDR3 length: 15 amino acids. CDR1 is SGDLS and CDR2 is YYNGEE in the germline V gene. V lost 0 bases and J lost 4; bases outside the gene matches: 5. Written as DNA, the CDR3 is TGTGCCAGCAGCGTAGGCCCTAGCGGGGCTTACGAGCAGTACTTC. Translation gives CASSVGPSGAYEQYF.